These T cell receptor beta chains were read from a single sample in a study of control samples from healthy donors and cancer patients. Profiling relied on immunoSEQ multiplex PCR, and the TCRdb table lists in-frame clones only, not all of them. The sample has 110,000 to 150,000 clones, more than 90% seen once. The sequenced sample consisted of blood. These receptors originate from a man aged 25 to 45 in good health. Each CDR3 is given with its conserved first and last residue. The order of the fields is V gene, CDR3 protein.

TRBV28 CASSTTTGVNQPQHF
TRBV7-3 CASSLKTTDTQYF
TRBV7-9 CASSPGQGATNEKLFF
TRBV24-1 CATWGQRGTLTDYGYTF
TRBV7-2 CASSFIRDQPQHF
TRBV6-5 CASKRTRTNTGELFF
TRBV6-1 CASSEAGTGWYEQYF
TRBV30 CAWSAGDRREAFF
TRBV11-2 CASSAGLAYEQYF
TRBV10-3 CAIRDIGGNTIYF
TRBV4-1 CASSREQAAGNTIYF
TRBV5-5 CASSLTGTGVNEQFF
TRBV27 CASRKQGAVGQPQHF
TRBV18 CASSPLAGTGMNEQFF
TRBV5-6 CASSLYLSGEGPADTQYF
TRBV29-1 CSVGQVNEQFF
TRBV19 CASSIALRGEGYTF
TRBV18 CASSPLGLAGGSYEQYF
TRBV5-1 CASSWDSSYEQYF
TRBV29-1 CSVEATGTGPEKLFF
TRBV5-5 CASSYQGPGYTF
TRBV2 CASSRTTGWGPNYGYTF
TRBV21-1 CASSPGGMVYGYTF
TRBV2 CASSRQDLVDEQYF
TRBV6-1 CASSERGAAYNSPLHF
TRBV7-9 CASSSQRGYQETQYF
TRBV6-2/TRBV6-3 CASSYSKLVLDHGQYF
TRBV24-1 CATSDSRQGGTYEQYF
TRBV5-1 CASSLNPRNNSPLHF
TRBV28 CASSPTSDPGTQYF
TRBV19 CASSIRGSSTDTQYF
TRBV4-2 CASSRGTTNEQFF
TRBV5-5 CASSLALTSGNYEQYF
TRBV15 CATSRVSGSYSGANVLTF
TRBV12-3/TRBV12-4 CASSFRFYEQFF
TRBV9 CASSPSTPGQTSSGELFF
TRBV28 CASSLPPESGRFKTQYF